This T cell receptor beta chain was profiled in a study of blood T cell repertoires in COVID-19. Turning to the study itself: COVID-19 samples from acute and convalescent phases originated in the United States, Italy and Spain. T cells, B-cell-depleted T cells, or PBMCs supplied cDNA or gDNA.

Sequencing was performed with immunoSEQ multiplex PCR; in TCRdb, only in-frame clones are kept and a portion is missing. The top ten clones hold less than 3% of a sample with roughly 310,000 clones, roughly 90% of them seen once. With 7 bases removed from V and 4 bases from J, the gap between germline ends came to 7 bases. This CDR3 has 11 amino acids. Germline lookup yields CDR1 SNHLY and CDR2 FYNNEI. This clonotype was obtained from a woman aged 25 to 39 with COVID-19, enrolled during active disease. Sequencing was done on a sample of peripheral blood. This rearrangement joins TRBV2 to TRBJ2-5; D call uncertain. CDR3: CASTLLETQYF. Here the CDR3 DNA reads TGTGCCAGCACCCTGTTAGAGACCCAGTACTTC.